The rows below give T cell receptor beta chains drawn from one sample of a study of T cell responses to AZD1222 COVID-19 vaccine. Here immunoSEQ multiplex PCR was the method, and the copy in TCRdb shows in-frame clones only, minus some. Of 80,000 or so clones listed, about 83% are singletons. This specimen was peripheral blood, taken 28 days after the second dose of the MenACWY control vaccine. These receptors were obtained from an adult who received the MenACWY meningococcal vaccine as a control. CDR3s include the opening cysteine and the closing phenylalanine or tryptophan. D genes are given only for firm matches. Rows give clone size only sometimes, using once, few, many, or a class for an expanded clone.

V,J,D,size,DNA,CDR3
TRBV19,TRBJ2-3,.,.,TGTGCCAGCTCAGATGGTGATTGGACAGATACGCAGTATTTT,CASSDGDWTDTQYF
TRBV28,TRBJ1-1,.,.,TGTGCCAGCAGTTTCCCGAGGGGGGGGAGCATGAACACTGAAGCTTTCTTT,CASSFPRGGSMNTEAFF
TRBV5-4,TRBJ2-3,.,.,TGTGCCAGCAGCAACAGGGAGACAGATACGCAGTATTTT,CASSNRETDTQYF
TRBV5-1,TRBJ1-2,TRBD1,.,TGCGCCAGCAGCTTACACCCTGACAGGGGTAACTATGGCTACACCTTC,CASSLHPDRGNYGYTF
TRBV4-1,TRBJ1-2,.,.,TGCGCCAGCAGCCAAGCAAACAGGGACTTAAGGTTCTATGGCTACACCTTC,CASSQANRDLRFYGYTF
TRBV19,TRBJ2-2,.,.,TGTGCCAGTAGTCGTCAGGACAAGAACACCGGGGAGCTGTTTTTT,CASSRQDKNTGELFF
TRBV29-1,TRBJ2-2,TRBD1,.,TGCAGCGCCAGACAGGGGGCGACTTCGGACACCGGGGAGCTGTTTTTT,CSARQGATSDTGELFF
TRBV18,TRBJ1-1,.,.,TGTGCCAGCTCCACGAAGGGGGGGAACGCTGAAGCTTTCTTT,CASSTKGGNAEAFF
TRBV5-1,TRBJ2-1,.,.,TGCGCCAGCAGGGCGGGACAGAACAATGAGCAGTTCTTC,CASRAGQNNEQFF
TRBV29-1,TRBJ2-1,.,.,TGCAGCGTTGTTACGGAATCCTCCTACAATGAGCAGTTCTTC,CSVVTESSYNEQFF
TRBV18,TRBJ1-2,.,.,TGTGCCAGCTCATCATCCGGGACACAAAACTATGGCTACACCTTC,CASSSSGTQNYGYTF
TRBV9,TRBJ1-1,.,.,TGTGCCAGCAGCGTAGCTTTGAACACTGAAGCTTTCTTT,CASSVALNTEAFF
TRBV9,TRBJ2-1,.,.,TGTGCCAGCAGCCCCTTTGGAAGGGGGGATTACAATGAGCAGTTCTTC,CASSPFGRGDYNEQFF
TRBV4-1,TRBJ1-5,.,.,TGCGCCAGCAGCCAAGGCCCAAACCAGCCCCAGCATTTT,CASSQGPNQPQHF
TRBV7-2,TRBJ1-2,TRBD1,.,TGTGCCAGCAGCTTAGATGGGACAGGGGGCCTTACTCTCTATGGCTACACCTTC,CASSLDGTGGLTLYGYTF
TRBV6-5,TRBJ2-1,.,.,TGTGCCAGCGCTCTAGAGGGGGGTGACTTCAATGAGCAGTTCTTC,CASALEGGDFNEQFF
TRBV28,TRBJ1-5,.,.,TGTGCCAGCAGTTTGACTCCTAATCAGCCCCAGCATTTT,CASSLTPNQPQHF
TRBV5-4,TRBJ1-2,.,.,TGTGCCAGCAGCTTGGGTTTCAGGGGCGACTACACCTTC,CASSLGFRGDYTF
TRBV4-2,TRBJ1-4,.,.,TGTGCCAGCAGCCAGGACGGACAGTATAATGAAAAACTGTTTTTT,CASSQDGQYNEKLFF
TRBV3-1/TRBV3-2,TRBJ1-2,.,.,TGTGCCAGCAGCCCGGACCTTCGTAAAGATAATGGCTACACCTTC,CASSPDLRKDNGYTF
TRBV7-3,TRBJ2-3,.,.,TGTGCCAGCAGCTTAGGGGGTGCTGGGGGGCCCGGCACAGATACGCAGTATTTT,CASSLGGAGGPGTDTQYF
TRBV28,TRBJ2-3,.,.,TGTGCCAGCAGTTCCCCCCCGGACTTAACAGATACGCAGTATTTT,CASSSPPDLTDTQYF
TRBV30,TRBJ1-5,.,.,TGTGCCTGGAGTGTCCGGGCCCTCTCTCCCCAGCATTTT,CAWSVRALSPQHF
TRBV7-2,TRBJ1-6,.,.,TGTGCCAGCAGCTTAAACAGGAGTATTAATTCACCCCTCCACTTT,CASSLNRSINSPLHF
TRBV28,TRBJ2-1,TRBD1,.,TGTGCCAGCAGTTTTGGGACAGGGGGTGATGAGCAGTTCTTC,CASSFGTGGDEQFF
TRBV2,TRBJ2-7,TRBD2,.,TGTGCCAGCAGGGGACTAGCGGGCTACAACGAGCAGTACTTC,CASRGLAGYNEQYF
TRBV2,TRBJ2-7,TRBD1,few,TGTGCCAGCAGTGAGCGACAGGGTTCGGCGTTGAATTCCTACGAGCAGTACTTC,CASSERQGSALNSYEQYF
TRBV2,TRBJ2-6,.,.,TGTGCCAGCAGTGATCGGAGGGCTGGGGCCAACGTCCTGACTTTC,CASSDRRAGANVLTF
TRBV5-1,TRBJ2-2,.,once,TGCGCCAGCAGCCGGGGGACAGCGAACACCGGGGAGCTGTTTTTT,CASSRGTANTGELFF
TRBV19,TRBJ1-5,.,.,TGTGCCAGTAGCCGAGAACGGGGGAGGTGGCAGCCCCAGCATTTT,CASSRERGRWQPQHF
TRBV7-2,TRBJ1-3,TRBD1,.,TGTGCCAGCAGCAAGGGACAGGGCCCTGGAAACACCATATATTTT,CASSKGQGPGNTIYF
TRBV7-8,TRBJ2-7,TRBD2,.,TGTGCCAGCAGCCCTACTAGCGGGAGAATCGGGAACGAGCAGTACTTC,CASSPTSGRIGNEQYF
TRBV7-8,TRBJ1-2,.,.,TGTGCCAGCAGCTCGGGGAGGGCTCCCGGCTATGGCTACACCTTC,CASSSGRAPGYGYTF
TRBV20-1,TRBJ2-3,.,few,TGCAGTGCTAGTGGAGCGCCCTGGAGCACAGATACGCAGTATTTT,CSASGAPWSTDTQYF
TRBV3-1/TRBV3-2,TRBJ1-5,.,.,TGTGCCAGCAGCCAAGGGCACCTGCCCCAGCATTTT,CASSQGHLPQHF